Following are 11 T cell receptor beta chains from one sample sequenced in a study of blood T cell repertoires in COVID-19. Clones were sequenced by immunoSEQ multiplex PCR, and TCRdb holds only the in-frame ones, with some missing. The table includes 55,000 to 80,000 clones, roughly 80% detected once. Sequencing input: peripheral blood. These receptors were collected from a woman aged 70-85 years with acute or convalescent COVID-19.

The rearrangement joins TRBV6-4 to TRBJ1-3; the match to TRBD1 covers 10 bases. J was trimmed by 4 bases and V by 7 bases; bases with no gene match: 16. The CDR3 runs to 18 residues. Germline CDR1 and CDR2: MRHNA and SNTAGT. The CDR3 here is CASIPNKDRGTGGNTIYF. The CDR3 nucleotides are TGTGCCAGCATCCCTAACAAGGACAGGGGGACGGGAGGAAACACCATATATTTT.

This chain links TRBV28 with TRBJ2-7, with D possibly matching TRBD2 (6 bases). The CDR3 has 15 amino acids. V lost 7 bases and J lost 6, with 22 bases in between. CDR1 and CDR2 (germline): MDHEN, SYDVKM. The CDR3, as DNA: TGTGCCAGCACCGCCCCGGGGGTTCCCTGGCGCGAGCAGTACTTC. Its translation is CASTAPGVPWREQYF.

V is TRBV12-3 or TRBV12-4 and J is TRBJ2-1, with D possibly TRBD1 on 5 matching bases. V was clipped by 10 bases and J by 5 bases, with 15 bases between them. The CDR3 consists of 13 residues. CDR3 sequence: CATRTWIHNEQFF. DNA of the CDR3: TGTGCCACAAGGACATGGATTCACAATGAGCAGTTCTTC.

The chain is built from TRBV15 and TRBJ2-5; D is perhaps TRBD2 (6 bases). CDR3 size: 15 residues. Germline V lookup: CDR1 LNHNV, CDR2 YYDKDF (reference sequence). Trimming stripped 0 bases from V and 1 base from J, with 9 bases between. This CDR3 is CATSREGTFQETQYF. In nucleotides, the CDR3 is TGTGCCACCAGCAGAGAGGGGACTTTCCAAGAGACCCAGTACTTC.

CDR3 protein: CALTPGGFRLDGYTF. The CDR3 nucleotides are TGTGCCCTAACGCCAGGGGGCTTTCGTCTCGATGGCTACACCTTC. The genes are TRBV30 and TRBJ1-2; 8 nucleotides align to TRBD1. CDR1 is GTSNPN, CDR2 SVGIG, per germline (reference sequence). The V gene end was trimmed by 8 bases and the J gene end by 6 bases; junction bases not matched to a gene: 17. This CDR3 region has 15 residues.

The sample holds a few counts of this clone. The chain has TRBV3-1 (or the pseudogene TRBV3-2) and TRBJ1-2; 10 nucleotides align to TRBD1. The CDR3 covers 14 residues. After removal of 1 base from V and 14 bases from J, the junction contained 10 bases not matched to a gene. Germline-derived CDR1 and CDR2 are LGHDT and YNNKEL (reference sequence). The CDR3 loop reads CASSQGTGQGFNTF. The DNA for the CDR3 is TGTGCCAGCAGCCAAGGCACGGGACAGGGGTTTAATACCTTC.

This rearrangement joins TRBV30 to TRBJ1-2, with 9 bases that match TRBD1. Germline V gene lookup returns CDR1 GTSNPN and CDR2 SVGIG (reference sequence). The CDR3 has 15 residues. The CDR3 DNA reads as TGTGCAGCGGCCGGGACAGGGAGTCTTAGATTTGGCTACACCTTC. Translation gives CAAAGTGSLRFGYTF.

V and J are TRBV30 and TRBJ1-2; 9 bases line up with TRBD1. The V gene's germline CDR1 is GTSNPN and CDR2 SVGIG (reference sequence). The V segment lost 3 bases and the J segment 5 bases; nucleotides outside the gene matches: 7. The CDR3 totals 14 residues. CDR3 in amino acids: CAWRYPGTGYGYTF. In DNA, the CDR3 is TGTGCCTGGAGGTATCCCGGGACAGGGTATGGCTACACCTTC.

The CDR3 nucleotides read TGTGCCAGCAGCAGGGGACTAGCGGGAGATACTAGCACAGATACGCAGTATTTT. Translated: CASSRGLAGDTSTDTQYF. The gene calls are TRBV5-4 and TRBJ2-3, with 14 bases fitting TRBD2. The CDR3 loop spans 18 amino acids. After removal of 4 bases from V and 0 bases from J, the junction contained 7 bases not matched to a gene. The germline V gene encodes CDR1 SGHNT and CDR2 YYREEE (reference sequence).

The chain has TRBV6-2 or TRBV6-3 and TRBJ2-1; D might be TRBD2 (7 bases). The V gene lost 5 bases and the J gene lost 9 bases, with 17 bases spanning the gap. Germline V gene lookup returns CDR1 MNHEY and CDR2 SVGEGT. The CDR3 is 14 amino acids. CDR3 in amino acids: CASSLSGGAGEQFF. The CDR3 nucleotides read TGTGCCAGCAGTCTAAGTGGGGGGGCCGGTGAGCAGTTCTTC.

This chain joins TRBV5-1 and TRBJ2-3, with 7 bases that match TRBD1. J was trimmed by 0 bases and V by 3 bases; bases with no gene match: 4. The CDR3 consists of 15 residues. Germline lookup yields CDR1 SGHRS and CDR2 YFSETQ. The chain's CDR3 is CASSSGQQSTDTQYF. The CDR3 DNA reads TGCGCCAGCAGCTCGGGACAGCAAAGCACAGATACGCAGTATTTT.